A single sample is the source of the 11 T cell receptor beta chains below, sequenced in a study of a mutant IDH1 vaccine in newly diagnosed glioma. Their antigens remain unidentified. The method was immunoSEQ multiplex PCR; TCRdb's version includes in-frame clones alone and lacks a portion of them. The sample holds 25,000 to 30,000 clones; around 90% are singletons and the top ten take around 20%. The time point: week 5, during vaccination. Topical imiquimod accompanied each vaccine dose, which consisted of 300 ug of mutant IDH1 20-mer peptide. This specimen was PBMCs, taken from a glioma patient whose treatment included an IDH1 peptide vaccine. Receptor source: a man aged 18-30 years with glioma.

The chain combines TRBV25-1 with TRBJ1-4; D might be TRBD1 (6 bases). Trimming took off 1 base at V and 7 bases at J, with 16 bases between the two ends. The CDR3 length is 16 residues. Germline V lookup: CDR1 MGHDK, CDR2 SYGVNS. CDR3 sequence: CASSESAGRGFEKLFF. DNA of the CDR3: TGTGCCAGCAGTGAATCGGCCGGCAGGGGTTTTGAAAAACTGTTTTTT.

This chain connects TRBV5-4 to TRBJ2-3; 7 bases are a match to TRBD1. The CDR3 has 15 residues. The germline CDR1 and CDR2 sequences are SGHNT and YYREEE (reference sequence). The V and J ends lost 3 bases and 3 bases, in that order; junction bases with no gene match: 7. This chain's CDR3 is CASSSGTDLTDTQYF. CDR3 coding DNA: TGTGCCAGCAGCTCCGGGACAGACTTAACAGATACGCAGTATTTT.

The rearrangement joins TRBV10-3 to TRBJ1-5; unclear D gene. V dropped 0 bases and J dropped 4 bases, with 4 bases sitting between them. CDR1 and CDR2 from the germline V gene are ENHRY and SYGVKD. The CDR3 has 13 amino acids. CDR3 bases: TGTGCCATCAGTGAGTCCCCAAATCAGCCCCAGCATTTT. It encodes CAISESPNQPQHF.

The V and J genes are TRBV2 and TRBJ1-2; 9 positions agree with TRBD1. With 6 bases clipped from V and 6 bases from J, the junction kept 5 bases outside the gene matches. Looked up from germline, CDR1 is SNHLY and CDR2 is FYNNEI. The CDR3 covers 13 residues. DNA of the CDR3: TGTGCCAGCAGAGGGACAGGGAGAAATGGCTACACCTTC. Residues: CASRGTGRNGYTF.

The chain has TRBV6-5 and TRBJ2-6; D gene unclear. Germline-derived CDR1 and CDR2 are MNHEY and SVGAGI. The length of the CDR3 is 15 residues. The V gene lost 8 bases and the J gene lost 0 bases, with 11 bases spanning the gap. This CDR3 is CASGSRYSGANVLTF. The CDR3 region has the DNA TGTGCCAGCGGTTCAAGATACTCTGGGGCCAACGTCCTGACTTTC.

The chain carries TRBV19 and TRBJ1-2; D is perhaps TRBD1 (5 bases). The V end lost 2 bases, the J end lost 7 bases, and 14 bases lay between the germline ends. Germline values: CDR1 LNHDA, CDR2 SQIVND (reference sequence). The CDR3 contains 14 residues. CDR3 region: CASSILRGRVGYTF. CDR3 sequence (DNA): TGTGCCAGTAGTATATTAAGGGGTCGAGTTGGCTACACCTTC.

This clone was seen once. V usage is TRBV7-2 and J usage is TRBJ2-5, with 10 bases identical to TRBD2. The ends lost 1 base at V and 5 bases at J; junction bases unmatched: 4. Germline CDR1 reads SGHTA; CDR2 reads FQGNSA. The CDR3 contains 15 residues. DNA for the CDR3: TGTGCCAGCAGCTTAGTACTAGCGGGAAGGGAGACCCAGTACTTC. Its protein product is CASSLVLAGRETQYF.

The V and J genes are TRBV10-3 and TRBJ1-5, with D perhaps TRBD1 (5 bases). V was pared by 6 bases and J by 0 bases, with 12 bases between. Germline values: CDR1 ENHRY, CDR2 SYGVKD. The CDR3 runs to 15 residues. The CDR3 nucleotides are TGTGCCATCAGGGGGGAGGGTGATAGCAATCAGCCCCAGCATTTT. Its protein is CAIRGEGDSNQPQHF.

This clone was recorded once. The V and J genes are TRBV5-1 and TRBJ2-3, with 10 bases fitting TRBD2. The germline V gene has CDR1 SGHRS and CDR2 YFSETQ. V lost 4 bases, J lost 6 bases, and 11 bases stayed unmatched. This CDR3 spans 16 amino acids. DNA of the CDR3: TGCGCCAGCAGCCCCCAAGCGGGAGGGGCGGGGGATACGCAGTATTTT. Its translation: CASSPQAGGAGDTQYF.

The chain links TRBV30 to TRBJ2-3; D remains ambiguous. This CDR3 spans 13 amino acids. CDR1 GTSNPN and CDR2 SVGIG come from the germline V gene (reference sequence). Trimming pared 1 base from V and 0 bases from J, leaving 5 bases between. This CDR3 reads CAWSDDSTDTQYF. Written as DNA, the CDR3 is TGTGCCTGGAGTGATGATAGCACAGATACGCAGTATTTT.

The chain is built from TRBV4-1 and TRBJ2-7; 9 bases match TRBD2. In germline, CDR1 is MGHRA, CDR2 YSYEKL. The CDR3 length is 15 residues. V shed 3 bases and J 2 bases; nucleotides not matched to a gene: 5. The CDR3 protein is CASSHQLAGPYEQYF. For the CDR3, the DNA is TGCGCCAGCAGCCACCAACTAGCGGGCCCCTACGAGCAGTACTTC.